Listed below are T cell receptor beta chains from one sample, sequenced in a study of T-cell reconstitution after alpha-beta-depleted transplantation in children. TCRdb recomputed calls from the PCR reads with MiXCR, one row per CDR3 protein. The sample lists 500,000 to 600,000 distinct CDR3 sequences, 30% to 35% seen once, with around 2.3% in the top ten. The sequencing used PBMCs from the stem cell graft donor, collected from the stem cell graft. These TCRs come from a human donor who donated a stem cell graft to a child with aplastic anemia. CDR3s include the opening cysteine and the closing phenylalanine or tryptophan. Each record gives: D gene, V gene, CDR3 length, clone size, J gene, CDR3 DNA, CDR3 protein. The D gene is left open where the match is weak. Only some rows state a clone size, as once, few, many or a class for expanded clones.

d_gene: .
v_gene: TRBV28
len: 15
abundance: few
j_gene: TRBJ2-3
CDR3nt: TGTGCCAGCGATTCCTGGGGCAGGGGCTCAGATACGCAGTATTTT
CDR3aa: CASDSWGRGSDTQYF

d_gene: TRBD1
v_gene: TRBV4-1
len: 14
abundance: few
j_gene: TRBJ2-7
CDR3nt: TGCGCCAGCACGGTCGGGACAGGTCCCTACGAGCAGTACTTC
CDR3aa: CASTVGTGPYEQYF

d_gene: TRBD2
v_gene: TRBV25-1
len: 15
abundance: .
j_gene: TRBJ2-1
CDR3nt: TGTGCCACCTCGTTGACTAGCGGGGGGGACAATGAGCAGTTCTTC
CDR3aa: CATSLTSGGDNEQFF

d_gene: .
v_gene: TRBV12-3/TRBV12-4
len: 13
abundance: .
j_gene: TRBJ2-7
CDR3nt: TGTGCCAGCAGGCGGACGCAACTGGGGGAGCAGTACTTC
CDR3aa: CASRRTQLGEQYF

d_gene: .
v_gene: TRBV12-3/TRBV12-4
len: 14
abundance: .
j_gene: TRBJ2-3
CDR3nt: TGTGCCAGCAGTTCGAGGGCCGGGGCAGATACGCAGTATTTT
CDR3aa: CASSSRAGADTQYF

d_gene: TRBD2
v_gene: TRBV5-1
len: 15
abundance: .
j_gene: TRBJ2-1
CDR3nt: TGCGCCAGCAGCTTACTAGCGCCGGGTGTTAATGAGCAGTTCTTC
CDR3aa: CASSLLAPGVNEQFF

d_gene: .
v_gene: TRBV7-2
len: 16
abundance: .
j_gene: TRBJ2-5
CDR3nt: TGTGCCAGCAGCTTAGAGCCGGGAAGGTACCAAGAGACCCAGTACTTC
CDR3aa: CASSLEPGRYQETQYF

d_gene: .
v_gene: TRBV7-9
len: 15
abundance: few
j_gene: TRBJ1-1
CDR3nt: TGTGCCAGCAGCCTACGGGACAACTTGAACACTGAAGCTTTCTTT
CDR3aa: CASSLRDNLNTEAFF

d_gene: .
v_gene: TRBV29-1
len: 15
abundance: few
j_gene: TRBJ1-1
CDR3nt: TGCAGCGTTGAACCCCAGACAGGTCCGAACACTGAAGCTTTCTTT
CDR3aa: CSVEPQTGPNTEAFF

d_gene: TRBD2
v_gene: TRBV7-6
len: 16
abundance: few
j_gene: TRBJ2-1
CDR3nt: TGTGCCAGCAGCCCCCTAGGTAGCGGGAGTAGAGCTGAGCAGTTCTTC
CDR3aa: CASSPLGSGSRAEQFF

d_gene: TRBD1
v_gene: TRBV7-2
len: 16
abundance: .
j_gene: TRBJ1-2
CDR3nt: TGTGCCAGCAGCTTAGTGTGGGACAGGCGATTCTATGGCTACACCTTC
CDR3aa: CASSLVWDRRFYGYTF

d_gene: TRBD1
v_gene: TRBV27
len: 15
abundance: .
j_gene: TRBJ2-7
CDR3nt: TGTGCCAGCAGGCCGATCCGGGACAGGGACTACGAGCAGTACTTC
CDR3aa: CASRPIRDRDYEQYF

d_gene: .
v_gene: TRBV28
len: 11
abundance: many
j_gene: TRBJ1-5
CDR3nt: TGTGCCAGCAGCCCTAATCAGCCCCAGCATTTT
CDR3aa: CASSPNQPQHF

d_gene: .
v_gene: TRBV24-1
len: 16
abundance: .
j_gene: TRBJ2-1
CDR3nt: TGTGCCACCAGTGATGCGGCAGCTAGGGGCTACAATGAGCAGTTCTTC
CDR3aa: CATSDAAARGYNEQFF

d_gene: .
v_gene: TRBV20-1
len: 16
abundance: few
j_gene: TRBJ2-3
CDR3nt: TGCAGTGCTAGAGATCGGAGGGTATTAGGCACAGATACGCAGTATTTT
CDR3aa: CSARDRRVLGTDTQYF

d_gene: .
v_gene: TRBV11-2
len: 17
abundance: .
j_gene: TRBJ1-2
CDR3nt: TGTGCCAGCAGCCTCGACTCATGGACGGGGGCTGCCCATGGCTACACCTTC
CDR3aa: CASSLDSWTGAAHGYTF

d_gene: .
v_gene: TRBV6-6
len: 13
abundance: .
j_gene: TRBJ1-1
CDR3nt: TGTGCCAGCAGCCACGGGACTAACACTGAAGCTTTCTTT
CDR3aa: CASSHGTNTEAFF

d_gene: TRBD1
v_gene: TRBV20-1
len: 14
abundance: few
j_gene: TRBJ2-7
CDR3nt: TGCAGTGCTAGGGGGACAGTGGTCCTCTACGAGCAGTACTTC
CDR3aa: CSARGTVVLYEQYF

d_gene: .
v_gene: TRBV20-1
len: 16
abundance: few
j_gene: TRBJ2-1
CDR3nt: TGCAGTGCTAGAGATGTGGCGGAGGGACTCTACAATGAGCAGTTCTTC
CDR3aa: CSARDVAEGLYNEQFF

d_gene: TRBD2
v_gene: TRBV20-1
len: 12
abundance: few
j_gene: TRBJ2-1
CDR3nt: TGCAGTCGAGGGAGGGCGTACAATGAGCAGTTCTTC
CDR3aa: CSRGRAYNEQFF

d_gene: .
v_gene: TRBV20-1
len: 14
abundance: few
j_gene: TRBJ1-1
CDR3nt: TGCAGTGTAAGGGGAACGAGCATGAACACTGAAGCTTTCTTT
CDR3aa: CSVRGTSMNTEAFF

d_gene: .
v_gene: TRBV19
len: 14
abundance: many
j_gene: TRBJ2-1
CDR3nt: TGTGCCAGCGGGCATGGGTTGGGGGAGGATGAGCAGTTCTTC
CDR3aa: CASGHGLGEDEQFF

d_gene: TRBD1
v_gene: TRBV30
len: 13
abundance: few
j_gene: TRBJ2-5
CDR3nt: TGTGCCTGGAGGGGACAGGGTAGCGAGACCCAGTACTTC
CDR3aa: CAWRGQGSETQYF

d_gene: TRBD2
v_gene: TRBV5-1
len: 15
abundance: few
j_gene: TRBJ2-2
CDR3nt: TGCGCCAGCAGCCACTTAGCGGGAGAGGTCGGGGAGCTGTTTTTT
CDR3aa: CASSHLAGEVGELFF

d_gene: .
v_gene: TRBV12-3/TRBV12-4
len: 12
abundance: .
j_gene: TRBJ1-3
CDR3nt: TGTGCCAGCAGAATGTCCCGAAACACCATATATTTT
CDR3aa: CASRMSRNTIYF

d_gene: .
v_gene: TRBV9
len: 16
abundance: .
j_gene: TRBJ2-3
CDR3nt: TGTGCCAGCAGCGTAGTGGTGGGGGCAGGCACAGATACGCAGTATTTT
CDR3aa: CASSVVVGAGTDTQYF

d_gene: .
v_gene: TRBV15
len: 16
abundance: .
j_gene: TRBJ2-2
CDR3nt: TGTGCCACCAGCAGAGGGGCAGGGATGAACACCGGGGAGCTGTTTTTT
CDR3aa: CATSRGAGMNTGELFF

d_gene: TRBD2
v_gene: TRBV4-2
len: 18
abundance: .
j_gene: TRBJ2-1
CDR3nt: TGTGCCAGCAGCAAAGGGGGTAGCGGGAACCCTCTGGCCAATGAGCAGTTCTTC
CDR3aa: CASSKGGSGNPLANEQFF

d_gene: .
v_gene: TRBV7-6
len: 13
abundance: few
j_gene: TRBJ1-1
CDR3nt: TGTGCCAGCAGCAATGGACAGAACACTGAAGCTTTCTTT
CDR3aa: CASSNGQNTEAFF

d_gene: TRBD2
v_gene: TRBV7-9
len: 16
abundance: few
j_gene: TRBJ2-7
CDR3nt: TGTGCCAGCAGCTTAAGGAGTAGCGGGATAATCCACGAGCAGTACTTC
CDR3aa: CASSLRSSGIIHEQYF

d_gene: .
v_gene: TRBV27
len: 16
abundance: .
j_gene: TRBJ2-1
CDR3nt: TGTGCCAGCAGTTTAGAAACTCCCAGCTCCTACAATGAGCAGTTCTTC
CDR3aa: CASSLETPSSYNEQFF

d_gene: .
v_gene: TRBV7-9
len: 14
abundance: .
j_gene: TRBJ1-4
CDR3nt: TGTGCCAGCAGCTTAGCCGCAGGAAATGAAAAACTGTTTTTT
CDR3aa: CASSLAAGNEKLFF

d_gene: .
v_gene: TRBV6-2/TRBV6-3
len: 20
abundance: few
j_gene: TRBJ2-6
CDR3nt: TGTGCCAGCAGTTACTGGGGGAGAGACCGTCGGGCCTCTGGGGCCAACGTCCTGACTTTC
CDR3aa: CASSYWGRDRRASGANVLTF

d_gene: .
v_gene: TRBV7-8
len: 16
abundance: .
j_gene: TRBJ2-3
CDR3nt: TGTGCCAGCAGCCCCCACCGGCTAGCGACGGGAGATACGCAGTATTTT
CDR3aa: CASSPHRLATGDTQYF

d_gene: .
v_gene: TRBV9
len: 17
abundance: few
j_gene: TRBJ2-2
CDR3nt: TGTGCCAGCAGCGTGGGGAGGCAGGGGCGTATCTCAGATCGGCTGTTTTTT
CDR3aa: CASSVGRQGRISDRLFF

d_gene: TRBD1
v_gene: TRBV9
len: 17
abundance: .
j_gene: TRBJ1-1
CDR3nt: TGTGCCAGCAGCGTACAGGGGGGTAGGGGTGTGAACACTGAAGCTTTCTTT
CDR3aa: CASSVQGGRGVNTEAFF

d_gene: TRBD1
v_gene: TRBV11-1
len: 13
abundance: .
j_gene: TRBJ1-1
CDR3nt: TGTGCCAGCGGTCAGGACAGGGACACTGAAGCTTTCTTT
CDR3aa: CASGQDRDTEAFF

d_gene: .
v_gene: TRBV5-1
len: 13
abundance: few
j_gene: TRBJ2-3
CDR3nt: TGCGCCAGCAGCTTGGCGCGTCCAGATACGCAGTATTTT
CDR3aa: CASSLARPDTQYF

d_gene: .
v_gene: TRBV27
len: 15
abundance: few
j_gene: TRBJ1-1
CDR3nt: TGTGCCAGCAACCTCCTTGGACCTTTGAGAACTGAAGCTTTCTTT
CDR3aa: CASNLLGPLRTEAFF

d_gene: TRBD1
v_gene: TRBV5-1
len: 13
abundance: few
j_gene: TRBJ1-2
CDR3nt: TGCGCCAGCAGCACAGCAGGGGGCAATGGCTACACCTTC
CDR3aa: CASSTAGGNGYTF

d_gene: .
v_gene: TRBV29-1
len: 13
abundance: .
j_gene: TRBJ1-2
CDR3nt: TGCAGCGTTAGTGCAGGAGGTTTTCAGGGCTACACCTTC
CDR3aa: CSVSAGGFQGYTF

d_gene: .
v_gene: TRBV6-2/TRBV6-3
len: 13
abundance: .
j_gene: TRBJ1-1
CDR3nt: TGTGCCAGCAGGCCGGGAGTGCACACTGAAGCTTTCTTT
CDR3aa: CASRPGVHTEAFF

d_gene: TRBD1
v_gene: TRBV7-2
len: 17
abundance: .
j_gene: TRBJ2-7
CDR3nt: TGTGCCAGCAGCTCAATAGGGCTAGGGACAGGGGGGTACGAGCAGTACTTC
CDR3aa: CASSSIGLGTGGYEQYF

d_gene: .
v_gene: TRBV10-2
len: 16
abundance: once
j_gene: TRBJ2-1
CDR3nt: TGCGCCAGCAGTGGGTCGCGGGGTGGTGCCTACAATGAGCAGTTCTTC
CDR3aa: CASSGSRGGAYNEQFF

d_gene: .
v_gene: TRBV6-1
len: 11
abundance: .
j_gene: TRBJ2-1
CDR3nt: TGTGCCAGCAGTGAACCCCCCCGCGAGTTCTTC
CDR3aa: CASSEPPREFF

d_gene: .
v_gene: TRBV7-4
len: 16
abundance: .
j_gene: TRBJ1-1
CDR3nt: TGTGCCAGCAGCTTAGCTCCGGCAGCGTTGAACACTGAAGCTTTCTTT
CDR3aa: CASSLAPAALNTEAFF

d_gene: TRBD1
v_gene: TRBV4-2
len: 16
abundance: .
j_gene: TRBJ2-2
CDR3nt: TGTGCCAGCAGCACGGGACAGGGTATTTACACCGGGGAGCTGTTTTTT
CDR3aa: CASSTGQGIYTGELFF

d_gene: TRBD2
v_gene: TRBV7-9
len: 16
abundance: .
j_gene: TRBJ2-5
CDR3nt: TGTGCCAGCAGCTTGGTAGCGGGAGGCTTCCAAGAGACCCAGTACTTC
CDR3aa: CASSLVAGGFQETQYF

d_gene: .
v_gene: TRBV6-2/TRBV6-3
len: 16
abundance: .
j_gene: TRBJ2-2
CDR3nt: TGTGCCAGCAGTTACCCCAACTCCAATTTAAACGGGGAGCTGTTTTTT
CDR3aa: CASSYPNSNLNGELFF

d_gene: .
v_gene: TRBV9
len: 14
abundance: few
j_gene: TRBJ2-1
CDR3nt: TGTGCCAGCAGCCCAGGGACCTCTTCGGGTGAGCAGTTCTTC
CDR3aa: CASSPGTSSGEQFF

d_gene: TRBD2
v_gene: TRBV29-1
len: 15
abundance: many
j_gene: TRBJ2-3
CDR3nt: TGCAGCGTTGGAGGGACTAGCGGGAGTTCAGATACGCAGTATTTT
CDR3aa: CSVGGTSGSSDTQYF

d_gene: TRBD1
v_gene: TRBV28
len: 16
abundance: .
j_gene: TRBJ1-1
CDR3nt: TGTGCCAGCAGCCGCAAAGGGACAGGGGGGAACACTGAAGCTTTCTTT
CDR3aa: CASSRKGTGGNTEAFF

d_gene: .
v_gene: TRBV28
len: 17
abundance: few
j_gene: TRBJ2-7
CDR3nt: TGTGCCAGCAGTTGGCTCAACCTGGGTTACAGATCCTACGAGCAGTACTTC
CDR3aa: CASSWLNLGYRSYEQYF